Sequencing of this TCR beta chain was carried out in a study of blood T cell repertoires in COVID-19. The overall study: Samples taken during acute and convalescent COVID-19 were collected in the United States, Italy and Spain. Sample material is recorded as cDNA or gDNA derived from T cells, B-cell-depleted T cells, or PBMCs.

A few counts support this clone. Exposed participants came across a COVID-19 case within 2 weeks before study entry. Germline V CDR1 and CDR2: MNHEY, SVGEGT. This CDR3 has 16 residues. V lost 2 bases to trimming and J lost 3 bases; unmatched junction nucleotides: 5. Authors' analysis steps: Nucleated cell counts were estimated from reference gene primer amplification. The protocol was immunoSEQ multiplex PCR, while the TCRdb copy is restricted to in-frame clones and leaves out a portion. Clonal size and the V and J genes are those of that table, whereas D and trimming came from the DNA. Of 150,000 to 200,000 clones listed, over 70% are singletons.

The specimen was PBMCs or T cells enriched from blood (not recorded which). This chain links TRBV6-2 or TRBV6-3 with TRBJ1-4; 8 bases align to TRBD1. The TCR comes from a man in his 60s who had been exposed to COVID-19. CDR3 in DNA: TGTGCCAGCAGTTACGACAGGGGATCGGCTAATGAAAAACTGTTTTTT. Protein product: CASSYDRGSANEKLFF.